The TCR beta chain under discussion was sequenced for a study of T cell repertoires in cytomegalovirus infection. TCRdb recomputed calls from the reads with MiXCR, one row per CDR3 protein. The sample yields almost 90,000 distinct CDR3 sequences, approximately 32% seen once. Concerning this clonotype itself: Its antigen is undetermined.

This CDR3 region has 18 residues. Trimming at V came to 1 base and at J to 2 bases, leaving 13 bases not matched to a gene. Looked up from germline, CDR1 is DFQATT and CDR2 is SNEGSKA (reference sequence). The source of this sequence is a human donor in good health (CMV status not recorded). Some clones in this sample may be carry-over from other donors' samples. The J gene is TRBJ2-7, the V gene TRBV20-1, with 11 bases identical to TRBD2. The source was CD8+ T cells from cultured PBMCs, collected from culture after CMV antigen stimulation. The CDR3 nucleotides read TGCAGTGCTAGAGCCCCCCCTACTAGCGGGGGTTTCCCCTACGAGCAGTACTTC. Translating gives CSARAPPTSGGFPYEQYF.